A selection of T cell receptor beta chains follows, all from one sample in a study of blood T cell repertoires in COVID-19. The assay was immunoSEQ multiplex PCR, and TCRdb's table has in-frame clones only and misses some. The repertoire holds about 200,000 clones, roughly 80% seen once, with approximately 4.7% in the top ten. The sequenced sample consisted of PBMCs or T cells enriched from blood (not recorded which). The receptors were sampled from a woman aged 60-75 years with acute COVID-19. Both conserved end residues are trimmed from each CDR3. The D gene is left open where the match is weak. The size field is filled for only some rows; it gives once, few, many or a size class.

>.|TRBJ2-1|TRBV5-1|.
ASSLGSNEQF
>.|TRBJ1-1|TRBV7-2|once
ASSYQYSGTEAF
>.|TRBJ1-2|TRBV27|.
ASSAQAGLDGYT
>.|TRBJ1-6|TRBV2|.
ASSGQILFGNSPLH
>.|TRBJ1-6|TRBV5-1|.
ASRQVQGEVSPLH
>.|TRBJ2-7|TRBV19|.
ATQGLPGYEQY
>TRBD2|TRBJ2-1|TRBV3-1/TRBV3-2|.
ASSQGVAGYNEQF
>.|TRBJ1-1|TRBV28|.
ASSLTANTEAF
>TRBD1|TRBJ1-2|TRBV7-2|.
ASSPSGDRGT
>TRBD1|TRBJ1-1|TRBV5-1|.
ASSLGQGIMNTEAF
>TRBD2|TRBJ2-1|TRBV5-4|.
ASSQQGGEDEQF
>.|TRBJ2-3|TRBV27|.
ASSSGTDTQY
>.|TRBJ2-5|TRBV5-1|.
ASKGEETQY
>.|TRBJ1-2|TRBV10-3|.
AITRAPQDGYT
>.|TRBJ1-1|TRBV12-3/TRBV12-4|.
ASSLGFKAEAF
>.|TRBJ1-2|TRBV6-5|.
ASRRGGENYGYT
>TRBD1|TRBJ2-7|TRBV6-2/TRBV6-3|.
ASSYPPGGRMGEQY
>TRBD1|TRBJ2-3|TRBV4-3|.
ASSPRDRAYWETDTQY
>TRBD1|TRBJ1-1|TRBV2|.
ASRRTGDFNTEAF
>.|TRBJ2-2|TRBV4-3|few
ASSQDLGGLGTELF
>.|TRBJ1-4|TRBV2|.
ASSGQKGATNEKLF
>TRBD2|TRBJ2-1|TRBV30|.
AWAWGGSGRRGEQF
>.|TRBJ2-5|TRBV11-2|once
ASSLLMGGAVGETQY
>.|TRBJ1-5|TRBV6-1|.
ASSEVRPGRSTSKEKPQH
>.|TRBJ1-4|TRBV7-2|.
ASSLLGSANEKLF
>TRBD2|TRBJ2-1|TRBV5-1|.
ASTSGLAVDEQF
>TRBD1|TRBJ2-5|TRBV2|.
ASSFRTGGGETQY
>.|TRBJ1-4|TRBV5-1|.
ASSLPDNNEKLF
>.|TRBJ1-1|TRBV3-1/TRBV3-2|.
ASSPLQWNTEAF
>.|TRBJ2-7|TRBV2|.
ASSEGHLQY
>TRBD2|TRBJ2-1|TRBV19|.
ASSSTSGRAVYNEQF
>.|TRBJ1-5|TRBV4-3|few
ASSQEAPSRQPQH
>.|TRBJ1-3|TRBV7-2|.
ASSLGGTGNTIY
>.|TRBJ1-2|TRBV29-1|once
SARTVLLGRYT
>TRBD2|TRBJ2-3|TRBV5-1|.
ASSPGKTSGRFSTDTQY